This TCR beta chain derives from a study of OX40 agonist ivuxolimab in advanced cancers. Whole-study results and caveats: Some nonresponders also had low normalized T-cell clonal expansion.

Collection of blood occurred at baseline, at cycle 4 day 1, and at cycle 7 day 1. This clone has just a few counts. Its specificity is not known. This CDR3 is built from 16 residues. The germline V gene encodes CDR1 SGHRS and CDR2 YFSETQ. V was cut by 0 bases and J by 0 bases, with 10 bases left in between. TCRdb's copy holds only in-frame clones and misses some; the assay was immunoSEQ multiplex PCR. This table holds approximately 69,000 clones, roughly 82% found once. This chain uses TRBV5-1 with TRBJ2-1; TRBD2 is a possible D gene (5 bases). The TCR was taken from an adult with an advanced solid tumor such as melanoma, head and neck, liver or kidney cancer. Sample: CD4+ or CD8+ T cells sorted from blood, taken in a trial of the OX40 agonist ivuxolimab. This CDR3 reads CASSLGTLSSYNEQFF. As DNA, the CDR3 is TGCGCCAGCAGCTTGGGGACTCTAAGCTCCTACAATGAGCAGTTCTTC.